This paragraph reports one TCR beta chain. These data originate in a study of T cell changes during pregnancy in multiple sclerosis. Data came from immunoSEQ multiplex PCR; TCRdb stores just in-frame clones and leaves some out. The sample contains 50,000 to 55,000 clones, 80% to 95% of which appear only once. This specimen was CD4+ T cells from peripheral blood mononuclear cells, taken in the third trimester of pregnancy. This clonotype was obtained from a female donor with multiple sclerosis, enrolled in a pregnancy study.

CDR3: CASSVGAGGYTGELFF. DNA for the CDR3: TGTGCCAGCAGCGTTGGAGCGGGGGGATACACCGGGGAGCTGTTTTTT. This sequence joins TRBV5-4 and TRBJ2-2; 9 nucleotides agree with TRBD2. This CDR3 region has 16 residues. Germline V gives CDR1 SGHNT, CDR2 YYREEE (reference sequence). J was trimmed by 3 bases and V by 4 bases; bases with no gene match: 7.